The 28 T cell receptor beta chains below come from one sample, sequenced in a study of cytomegalovirus exposure and HLA in healthy donors (dated by TCRdb to 2016 to 2017). The library relied on the immunoSEQ multiplex PCR assay. The multiplex PCR relied on a mix of 60 forward primers for TCR Vbeta segments and 13 reverse primers for TCR Jbeta segments. TCRdb re-hosts the immuneACCESS table, in-frame sequences only. Its copies lack some clones; in the studies checked, an unresolved V gene accounts for under half of them, and the cause for the rest is not known. Present in this sample are 120,000 to 150,000 clones, around four fifths of which were seen just once. Of the sample, less than 2.5% is held by the ten largest clones. The specimen was PBMCs. These receptors were taken from a boy younger than 10 in good health and CMV-seronegative.

This chain connects TRBV7-2 to TRBJ1-5; D might be TRBD1 (5 bases). Germline CDR1 reads SGHTA; CDR2 reads FQGNSA. The CDR3 sequence is 14 residues long. V lost 2 bases to trimming and J lost 4 bases, with 9 bases between them. In DNA form, the CDR3 reads TGTGCCAGCAGCTTAAGACAGCCTAATCAGCCCCAGCATTTT. It yields the protein CASSLRQPNQPQHF.

The V gene is TRBV6-1, the J gene TRBJ1-2, with D possibly TRBD1 on 6 matching bases. The CDR3 is 15 residues long. V lost 2 bases and J lost 7, with 17 bases in between. The V gene's germline CDR1 is MNHNS and CDR2 SASEGT. The CDR3 sequence: CASSEWTAVVLGYTF. CDR3 coding DNA: TGTGCCAGCAGTGAATGGACAGCCGTCGTTCTTGGCTACACCTTC.

J is TRBJ2-7 and V is TRBV5-5; 8 nucleotides agree with TRBD1. V shed 4 bases, J shed 6 bases, and the junction held 12 bases outside the gene matches. The germline V gene has CDR1 SGHKS and CDR2 YYEKEE (reference sequence). This CDR3 comprises 15 residues. Here the CDR3 DNA reads TGTGCCAGCAGCCTAAGGACAGGGCCATCCATCGAGCAGTACTTC. Amino acid sequence: CASSLRTGPSIEQYF.

In this sample, this clone turned up a few times. The chain couples TRBV5-1 to TRBJ1-1; 7 bases are shared with TRBD1. V lost 0 bases, J lost 4 bases, and 6 bases stayed unmatched. Germline loops: CDR1 SGHRS, CDR2 YFSETQ. The length of the CDR3 is 15 residues. As DNA, the CDR3 is TGCGCCAGCAGCTTGGGGACAGGACCGTTCACTGAAGCTTTCTTT. This sequence encodes CASSLGTGPFTEAFF.

The chain couples TRBV27 to TRBJ2-6, with 16 positions matching TRBD2. CDR1 and CDR2 from the germline V gene are MNHEY and SMNVEV (reference sequence). This CDR3 comprises 17 residues. The V gene end was trimmed by 10 bases and the J gene end by 3 bases; junction bases not matched to a gene: 6. The DNA for the CDR3 is TGTGCCACCTCGGGACTAGCGGGAGGGCGTGGGGCCAACGTCCTGACTTTC. It translates to CATSGLAGGRGANVLTF.

The chain joins TRBV18 to TRBJ2-5, with D perhaps TRBD2 (5 bases). TRBJ2-7 explains the end of the DNA better; the J call may be wrong. CDR1 KGHSH and CDR2 LQKENI come from the germline V gene. This CDR3 is built from 15 residues. The CDR3 spells CASSPRRGSPNEQYF. CDR3 bases: TGTGCCAGCTCACCACGGAGAGGGAGCCCGAACGAGCAGTACTTC.

The chain carries TRBV5-1 and TRBJ1-6; D is unclear. CDR3 length: 13 amino acids. The germline gives CDR1 SGHRS, CDR2 YFSETQ. V was trimmed by 0 bases and J by 8 bases, leaving 6 bases between them. Here the CDR3 reads CASSLVADSPLHF. The CDR3 DNA follows: TGCGCCAGCAGCTTGGTCGCGGATTCACCCCTCCACTTT.

V usage is TRBV4-1 and J usage is TRBJ2-4; 11 positions agree with TRBD1. The germline CDR1 and CDR2 sequences are MGHRA and YSYEKL. The CDR3 runs to 21 residues. V was clipped by 0 bases and J by 1 base; unmatched bases: 14. CDR3 bases: TGCGCCAGCAGCCAAGACAGCCCGGACAGGGGGCGGGAAGGGGCCAAAAACATTCAGTACTTC. It translates to CASSQDSPDRGREGAKNIQYF.

The chain couples TRBV9 to TRBJ1-2, with D perhaps TRBD1 (5 bases). Germline values: CDR1 SGDLS, CDR2 YYNGEE. The CDR3 covers 15 residues. V was pared by 0 bases and J by 8 bases, with 17 bases between. The CDR3 DNA reads TGTGCCAGCAGCGTAGGGGGCAGGGCTGAGATCGGCTACACCTTC. The encoded protein is CASSVGGRAEIGYTF. Supplemented by reference TRBV9 and TRBJ1-2, the full variable domain reads DSGVTQTPKHLITATGQRVTLRCSPRSGDLSVYWYQQSLDQGLQFLIQYYNGEERAKGNILERFSAQQFPDLHSELNLSSLELGDSALYFCASSVGGRAEIGYTFGSGTRLTVV.

This clone was seen just once. The rearrangement links TRBV6-5 to TRBJ2-5; D remains ambiguous. The germline V gene encodes CDR1 MNHEY and CDR2 SVGAGI. V shed 7 bases and J shed 3 bases, with 12 bases lying between them. CDR3 size: 13 residues. For the CDR3, the DNA is TGTGCCAGCAAGCGAGCCGGAGAAGAGACCCAGTACTTC. It specifies CASKRAGEETQYF.

This rearrangement joins TRBV5-6 to TRBJ2-7; 7 bases are shared with TRBD1. The trim removed 0 bases at V and 0 bases at J, leaving 15 bases unmatched. CDR3 length equals 19 residues. Germline-derived CDR1 and CDR2 are SGHDT and YYEEEE. In DNA form, the CDR3 reads TGTGCCAGCAGCTTGGAGTATGCGTTACAGGGGATCAGCTCCTACGAGCAGTACTTC. Translated: CASSLEYALQGISSYEQYF.

V usage is TRBV10-3 and J usage is TRBJ1-1, with 7 bases that match TRBD1. The CDR3 contains 13 residues. CDR1 and CDR2 from the germline V gene are ENHRY and SYGVKD. The CDR3 DNA sequence: TGTGTCAGTTTAGGGGGCAGGAACACTGAAGCTTTCTTT. Its protein is CVSLGGRNTEAFF.

This chain uses TRBV11-2 with TRBJ1-5; D uncertain. The V end was cut by 3 bases, the J end by 6 bases, with 9 bases between. Germline V gene data show CDR1 as SGHAT and CDR2 as FQNNGV. The CDR3 covers 13 residues. CDR3 protein: CASSFSYSQPQHF. The CDR3 nucleotides read TGTGCCAGCAGCTTTTCCTACAGTCAGCCCCAGCATTTT.

J is TRBJ1-6 and V is TRBV15; the D gene is possibly TRBD1 (5 bases). The CDR3 runs 16 residues. The germline gives CDR1 LNHNV, CDR2 YYDKDF (reference sequence). V shed 5 bases and J shed 0 bases, with 11 bases lying between them. In DNA, the CDR3 is TGTGCCACCAGCGGGGGGAGGAGCTCCTATAATTCACCCCTCCACTTT. Its protein product is CATSGGRSSYNSPLHF.

This rearrangement joins TRBV19 to TRBJ1-1; TRBD1 agrees at 7 bases. V lost 7 bases to trimming and J lost 2 bases; unmatched junction nucleotides: 13. The CDR3 runs 16 residues. Per germline, CDR1 LNHDA and CDR2 SQIVND (reference sequence). The CDR3 spells CASMRYGTDINTEAFF. The CDR3 DNA follows: TGTGCCAGTATGCGTTACGGGACAGACATAAACACTGAAGCTTTCTTT.

Here the CDR3 DNA reads TGCAGCGTGCGAGTAGAATATGGCTACACCTTC. Amino acid sequence: CSVRVEYGYTF. The chain uses TRBV29-1 and TRBJ1-2; D remains ambiguous. Germline V gene sequence: CDR1 SQVTM, CDR2 ANQGSEA. The CDR3 covers 11 residues. V shed 6 bases and J shed 5 bases, with 10 bases lying between them.

A single count supports this clone. The chain combines TRBV7-2 with TRBJ1-2; 9 nucleotides align to TRBD1. The trim removed 5 bases at V and 2 bases at J, leaving 3 bases unmatched. The CDR3 is 14 residues long. Germline CDR1 is SGHTA and CDR2 is FQGNSA. This CDR3 is CASSPTGGNYGYTF. The DNA for the CDR3 is TGTGCCAGCAGCCCTACAGGGGGCAACTATGGCTACACCTTC.

The chain uses TRBV28 and TRBJ2-3, with TRBD2 identical over 9 bases. The CDR3 is 16 amino acids. Germline V gene lookup returns CDR1 MDHEN and CDR2 SYDVKM. Trimming removed 4 bases from V and 1 base from J; junction bases left unmatched: 6. In nucleotides, the CDR3 is TGTGCCAGCAGTTCCTCTAGCGGGACGGGCACAGATACGCAGTATTTT. It encodes CASSSSSGTGTDTQYF.

The rearrangement uses TRBV11-3 and TRBJ2-7, with 9 positions matching TRBD1. The germline V gene encodes CDR1 SGHNT and CDR2 YENEEA. The CDR3 totals 15 residues. The ends lost 1 base at V and 3 bases at J; junction bases unmatched: 4. DNA of the CDR3: TGTGCCAGCAGCTTAGGTGGGACAGGGAACTACGAGCAGTACTTC. As protein: CASSLGGTGNYEQYF.

The V gene is TRBV23-1, the J gene TRBJ2-7; D is undetermined. TRBV23-1 is an open reading frame, and its role is uncertain. The CDR3 length is 14 residues. V shed 7 bases and J shed 1 base, with 14 bases lying between them. The CDR3 DNA is TGCGCCAGCACCCATAACAGTTTATCCTACGAGCAGTACTTC. This sequence encodes CASTHNSLSYEQYF.

The V call is TRBV5-4, the J call TRBJ2-2; D uncertain. The CDR3 consists of 12 residues. The germline V gene has CDR1 SGHNT and CDR2 YYREEE (reference sequence). Trimming stripped 4 bases from V and 5 bases from J, with 6 bases between. The CDR3: CASSPDTGELFF. In DNA form, the CDR3 reads TGTGCCAGCAGCCCAGATACCGGGGAGCTGTTTTTT.

The CDR3 sequence: CASSLTDRLRPQHF. Written as DNA, the CDR3 is TGTGCCAGCAGCTTAACGGACAGGCTTCGGCCCCAGCATTTT. This chain links TRBV7-9 with TRBJ1-5; 7 bases line up with TRBD1. The V segment lost 2 bases and the J segment 9 bases; nucleotides outside the gene matches: 7. Germline V gene data show CDR1 as SEHNR and CDR2 as FQNEAQ (reference sequence). The CDR3 extends over 14 amino acids.

The chain joins TRBV28 to TRBJ2-7, with 10 positions matching TRBD1. With 4 bases clipped from V and 4 bases from J, the junction kept 7 bases outside the gene matches. Germline V CDR1 and CDR2: MDHEN, SYDVKM. The CDR3 consists of 15 residues. Here the CDR3 reads CASSSTDRGLYEQYF. In DNA form, the CDR3 reads TGTGCCAGCAGTTCAACTGACAGGGGGCTGTACGAGCAGTACTTC.

The chain links TRBV10-3 to TRBJ1-2; no clear D gene. The CDR3 totals 13 residues. Per the germline V gene, CDR1 is ENHRY and CDR2 is SYGVKD. The V and J ends lost 6 bases and 8 bases respectively, with 16 bases between them. The CDR3 is CAISDEDFCGYTF. The CDR3 DNA is TGTGCCATCAGCGATGAGGACTTTTGCGGCTACACCTTC.

The rearrangement joins TRBV10-3 to TRBJ1-1; TRBD1 agrees at 8 bases. J was trimmed by 2 bases and V by 6 bases; bases with no gene match: 8. Germline CDR1 ENHRY, CDR2 SYGVKD. The CDR3 length is 15 residues. The CDR3 DNA sequence: TGTGCCATCAGCATAAATACAGGGGGTAACACTGAAGCTTTCTTT. This encodes CAISINTGGNTEAFF.

The J gene is TRBJ2-1, the V gene TRBV6-4; 8 nucleotides agree with TRBD1. Looked up from germline, CDR1 is MRHNA and CDR2 is SNTAGT. V was pared by 6 bases and J by 2 bases, with 3 bases of the junction left unmatched. The CDR3 extends over 14 amino acids. CDR3 bases: TGTGCCAGCAGCAAGGACAGGGCCTACAATGAGCAGTTCTTC. Protein sequence: CASSKDRAYNEQFF.

The rearrangement links TRBV9 to TRBJ2-2; D is ambiguous. Trimming pared 4 bases from V and 5 bases from J, leaving 9 bases between. This CDR3 comprises 13 residues. Germline V lookup: CDR1 SGDLS, CDR2 YYNGEE. The CDR3 sequence is CASSPQLTGELFF. The CDR3 DNA follows: TGTGCCAGCAGCCCACAATTGACCGGGGAGCTGTTTTTT.

In DNA, the CDR3 is TGTGCCAGCAGCCCGACGGTAGCGGGTGAAGCTTTCTTT. Its protein product is CASSPTVAGEAFF. The chain couples TRBV7-8 to TRBJ1-1; D gene uncertain. The CDR3 has 13 residues. Germline V lookup: CDR1 SGHVS, CDR2 FQNEAQ. Trimming stripped 5 bases from V and 7 bases from J, with 14 bases between.